The 25 T cell receptor beta chains listed next were all sequenced from one sample in a study of siplizumab effects on memory and regulatory T cells. Clones were sequenced by immunoSEQ multiplex PCR, and TCRdb holds only the in-frame ones, with some missing. The sample lists 50,000 or so clones, over 75% occurring once. The source material was naive CD8+ T cells sorted from blood. The receptors stem from a human donor in good health.

The chain carries TRBV29-1 and TRBJ2-1; a weak D match, TRBD2 (6 bases). V lost 6 bases and J lost 3, with 21 bases in between. Germline-derived CDR1 and CDR2 are SQVTM and ANQGSEA. The CDR3 spans 16 residues. CDR3 bases: TGCAGCGTGGAGGGTCACGTACTAGCACGCTACAATGAGCAGTTCTTC. Protein sequence: CSVEGHVLARYNEQFF.

The rearrangement uses TRBV7-9 and TRBJ2-3, with D hard to call. Germline V gene data show CDR1 as SEHNR and CDR2 as FQNEAQ (reference sequence). The V end was cut by 7 bases, the J end by 4 bases, with 12 bases between. The CDR3 contains 13 residues. CDR3 region: CASIPGASDTQYF. The CDR3 bases are TGTGCCAGCATCCCGGGTGCCTCAGATACGCAGTATTTT.

The chain is built from TRBV7-7 and TRBJ2-2; D gene uncertain. In germline, CDR1 is SSHAT, CDR2 FNYEAQ (reference sequence). The CDR3 extends over 13 amino acids. Trimming took off 6 bases at V and 0 bases at J, with 5 bases between the two ends. The CDR3 is CASRGTNTGELFF. CDR3 nucleotide sequence: TGTGCCAGCAGGGGAACGAACACCGGGGAGCTGTTTTTT.

This clone appeared once. The chain recombines TRBV6-5 with TRBJ2-1; no definite D call. CDR1 and CDR2 (germline): MNHEY, SVGAGI. V was cut by 5 bases and J by 10 bases, with 6 bases left in between. The CDR3 loop spans 10 amino acids. CDR3 amino acids: CASSVLEQFF. CDR3 nucleotides: TGTGCCAGCAGTGTACTGGAGCAGTTCTTC.

The genes are TRBV7-8 and TRBJ2-1, with 11 bases fitting TRBD2. Losses at the gene ends were 4 bases for V and 5 bases for J; bases not matched to a gene: 7. Germline values: CDR1 SGHVS, CDR2 FQNEAQ. The CDR3 totals 16 residues. CDR3 residues: CASSYSGGALHNEQFF. CDR3 nucleotide sequence: TGTGCCAGCAGCTATAGCGGGGGGGCCTTACACAATGAGCAGTTCTTC. The full variable domain, rest sourced from reference TRBV7-8 and TRBJ2-1, is GAGVSQSPRYKVAKRGQDVALRCDPISGHVSLFWYQQALGQGPEFLTYFQNEAQLDKSGLPSDRFFAERPEGSVSTLKIQRTQQEDSAVYLCASSYSGGALHNEQFFGPGTRLTVL.

This clone was seen only once. The rearrangement uses TRBV29-1 and TRBJ2-4; 8 bases line up with TRBD1. CDR3 length equals 14 residues. Germline assignment: CDR1 SQVTM and CDR2 ANQGSEA. V dropped 1 base and J dropped 5; count of bases not matched to a gene: 4. This chain's CDR3 is CSVEGQGQENIQYF. The DNA of the CDR3 is TGCAGCGTTGAAGGACAGGGACAGGAAAACATTCAGTACTTC.

The chain joins TRBV28 to TRBJ2-5; 8 bases fit TRBD1. The CDR3 contains 13 residues. Germline V lookup: CDR1 MDHEN, CDR2 SYDVKM. The J segment lost 5 bases and the V segment lost 6 bases, leaving 5 bases of the junction unmatched. The CDR3 DNA sequence: TGTGCCAGCAGACCGACAGGGGCTGAGACCCAGTACTTC. Translated, it gives CASRPTGAETQYF.

V and J are TRBV7-9 and TRBJ2-7; 11 nucleotides agree with TRBD2. The germline V gene encodes CDR1 SEHNR and CDR2 FQNEAQ (reference sequence). CDR3 length equals 18 residues. Losses at the gene ends were 5 bases for V and 4 bases for J; bases not matched to a gene: 16. CDR3 sequence reads: CASSLPHSGRDSIYEQYF. CDR3 sequence (DNA): TGTGCCAGCAGCCTGCCACATAGCGGGAGGGATTCAATATACGAGCAGTACTTC. The full variable domain, rest sourced from reference TRBV7-9 and TRBJ2-7, is DTGVSQNPRHKITKRGQNVTFRCDPISEHNRLYWYRQTLGQGPEFLTYFQNEAQLEKSRLLSDRFSAERPKGSFSTLEIQRTEQGDSAMYLCASSLPHSGRDSIYEQYFGPGTRLTVT.

The CDR3 DNA follows: TGCGCCAGCAAGGCGGGAGTCTCGTCTAGCACAGATACGCAGTATTTT. It translates to CASKAGVSSSTDTQYF. The chain is built from TRBV4-1 and TRBJ2-3; 7 nucleotides line up with TRBD2. There are 16 residues in the CDR3. Unmatched junction bases numbered 10, after V lost 7 bases and J lost 0 bases. Germline values: CDR1 MGHRA, CDR2 YSYEKL.

CDR3 protein: CASSSGLDADTQYF. CDR3 coding DNA: TGTGCCAGCAGCTCGGGACTAGACGCAGATACGCAGTATTTT. This chain uses TRBV5-4 with TRBJ2-3, with TRBD2 matching over 8 bases. This CDR3 is 14 amino acids long. Germline loops: CDR1 SGHNT, CDR2 YYREEE (reference sequence). V lost 3 bases and J lost 4; bases outside the gene matches: 4.

This sequence joins TRBV21-1 and TRBJ2-7; no DNA check was done on the table's D call, TRBD1. TRBV21-1 is a known pseudogene. The CDR3 contains 16 residues. CDR3 amino acids: CASSKAGTGIFYEQYF. The CDR3 DNA sequence: TGTGCCAGCAGCAAAGCCGGGACAGGGATCTTCTACGAGCAGTACTTC.

This sequence joins TRBV5-1 and TRBJ2-2, with 12 bases identical to TRBD2. V was clipped by 3 bases and J by 2 bases; unmatched bases: 5. The CDR3 sequence is 17 residues long. The germline V gene has CDR1 SGHRS and CDR2 YFSETQ. The CDR3 coding sequence is TGCGCCAGCAGCTCCGGACTAGCGGGGATAAACACCGGGGAGCTGTTTTTT. Translating it yields CASSSGLAGINTGELFF.

The CDR3, as DNA: TGTGCCAGCAGCTTAGGTACGGTTGAAGCTTTCTTT. Protein sequence: CASSLGTVEAFF. This chain joins TRBV7-9 and TRBJ1-1; no definite D call. The germline V gene has CDR1 SEHNR and CDR2 FQNEAQ (reference sequence). The CDR3 loop spans 12 amino acids. V dropped 1 base and J dropped 7 bases, with 7 bases sitting between them.

This chain connects TRBV5-1 to TRBJ2-2; TRBD1 agrees at 8 bases. J lost 4 bases, V lost 0 bases, and 2 bases had no gene match. The CDR3 contains 15 residues. Germline V gene lookup returns CDR1 SGHRS and CDR2 YFSETQ. The CDR3 spells CASSLGTGSTGELFF. The CDR3, as DNA: TGCGCCAGCAGCTTGGGGACAGGGTCCACCGGGGAGCTGTTTTTT.

This chain connects TRBV6-5 to TRBJ2-1; TRBD2 is a possible D gene (7 bases). With 8 bases removed from V and 4 bases from J, the gap between germline ends came to 15 bases. Germline-derived CDR1 and CDR2 are MNHEY and SVGAGI. The CDR3 contains 14 residues. The CDR3 sequence is CASGSAGAYNEQFF. Here the CDR3 DNA reads TGTGCCAGCGGTTCGGCGGGGGCTTACAATGAGCAGTTCTTC.

This clone was counted only a few times. The chain links TRBV19 to TRBJ1-5; 9 nucleotides agree with TRBD1. This CDR3 contains 14 residues. The germline CDR1 and CDR2 sequences are LNHDA and SQIVND (reference sequence). Losses at the gene ends were 4 bases for V and 6 bases for J; bases not matched to a gene: 4. CDR3 residues: CASSTLTGGQPQHF. The CDR3 region has the DNA TGTGCCAGTAGTACCTTGACAGGGGGTCAGCCCCAGCATTTT.

The chain uses TRBV2 and TRBJ1-4, with a possible D match to TRBD1 (5 bases). CDR3 length: 15 residues. Trimming stripped 4 bases from V and 7 bases from J, with 16 bases between. Germline CDR1 is SNHLY and CDR2 is FYNNEI. CDR3 residues: CASSVEVGDGEKLFF. The CDR3 nucleotides read TGTGCCAGCAGTGTTGAGGTGGGGGATGGTGAAAAACTGTTTTTT.

The chain is built from TRBV18 and TRBJ2-2; D perhaps matches TRBD2 (6 bases). The CDR3 sequence is 14 residues long. Germline CDR1 KGHSH, CDR2 LQKENI. Between the trimmed V and J ends, which lost 5 bases and 1 base, there was a span of 8 bases. The CDR3 spells CASSKAGNTGELFF. The CDR3 bases are TGTGCCAGCTCAAAAGCGGGGAACACCGGGGAGCTGTTTTTT. The whole variable domain, remainder taken from reference TRBV18 and TRBJ2-2, is NAGVMQNPRHLVRRRGQEARLRCSPMKGHSHVYWYRQLPEEGLKFMVYLQKENIIDESGMPKERFSAEFPKEGPSILRIQQVVRGDSAAYFCASSKAGNTGELFFGEGSRLTVL.

The rearrangement joins TRBV6-5 to TRBJ2-7; 9 nucleotides line up with TRBD1. V lost 2 bases to trimming and J lost 3 bases; unmatched junction nucleotides: 5. The germline CDR1 and CDR2 sequences are MNHEY and SVGAGI. The CDR3 runs to 15 residues. Here the CDR3 reads CASSYADRGGYEQYF. The CDR3 DNA reads TGTGCCAGCAGTTACGCGGACAGGGGAGGCTACGAGCAGTACTTC.

The chain recombines TRBV6-6 with TRBJ1-2; the D is unclear. The CDR3 covers 11 residues. Per germline, CDR1 MNHNY and CDR2 SVGAGI (reference sequence). Trimming took off 7 bases at V and 1 base at J, with 4 bases between the two ends. CDR3 in amino acids: CASTFNYGYTF. The CDR3 nucleotides read TGTGCCAGCACCTTTAACTATGGCTACACCTTC.

V is TRBV29-1 and J is TRBJ2-1, with no clear D. Trimming left V 8 bases short and J 2 bases short, with 13 bases between. The CDR3 runs to 13 residues. Per germline, CDR1 SQVTM and CDR2 ANQGSEA. CDR3 in amino acids: CSSPGLAYNEQFF. Written as DNA, the CDR3 is TGCAGCTCCCCCGGGCTAGCCTACAATGAGCAGTTCTTC.

The genes are TRBV7-9 and TRBJ2-1, with D unclear. Trimming stripped 2 bases from V and 3 bases from J, with 8 bases between. Germline V gene sequence: CDR1 SEHNR, CDR2 FQNEAQ (reference sequence). The CDR3 is 14 amino acids. The CDR3 sequence: CASSLPRYYNEQFF. The CDR3 bases are TGTGCCAGCAGCTTACCACGATACTACAATGAGCAGTTCTTC.

The chain links TRBV30 to TRBJ2-3; a weak D match, TRBD2 (6 bases). CDR1 GTSNPN and CDR2 SVGIG come from the germline V gene (reference sequence). This CDR3 spans 15 amino acids. V was cut by 5 bases and J by 2 bases, with 17 bases left in between. The CDR3 nucleotides read TGTGCCTGGGACAATCCAGCGGGCTACACAGATACGCAGTATTTT. This codes for CAWDNPAGYTDTQYF. The full variable domain, completed using reference TRBV30 and TRBJ2-3, is SQTIHQWPATLVQPVGSPLSLECTVEGTSNPNLYWYRQAAGRGLQLLFYSVGIGQISSEVPQNLSASRPQDRQFILSSKKLLLSDSGFYLCAWDNPAGYTDTQYFGPGTRLTVL.

The rearrangement links TRBV7-6 to TRBJ2-1; D unclear. Trimming cost V 5 bases and J 7 bases, with 6 bases left between them. There are 11 residues in the CDR3. In germline, CDR1 is SGHVS, CDR2 FNYEAQ. CDR3 residues: CASSGTNEQFF. The CDR3 region has the DNA TGTGCCAGCAGCGGTACAAATGAGCAGTTCTTC.

The chain recombines TRBV4-1 with TRBJ2-4; 7 positions agree with TRBD1. The CDR3 consists of 16 residues. The trim removed 1 base at V and 6 bases at J, leaving 9 bases unmatched. Germline CDR1 and CDR2: MGHRA and YSYEKL. The CDR3 DNA sequence: TGCGCCAGCAGCCAAGCGGCTACGGGACAGACAAACATTCAGTACTTC. It translates to CASSQAATGQTNIQYF.